Listed below are T cell receptor beta chains from one sample, sequenced in a study of blood T cells in healthy people across ages. One entry per CDR3 protein, called by TCRdb with MiXCR from the 5' RACE reads. There are roughly 700,000 distinct CDR3 sequences in the sample; around 48% occur only once, and under 35% lies in the top ten. Sample: blood. The receptors shown here come from a woman aged 55-70 years in good health. CDR3s include the opening cysteine and the closing phenylalanine or tryptophan. Each record gives: J gene, V gene, D gene, clone size, CDR3 protein, CDR3 DNA. A D gene is named only where the DNA matches it firmly. Rows give clone size only sometimes, using once, few, many, or a class for an expanded clone.

J: TRBJ1-2
V: TRBV20-1
D: NA
size: NA
CDR3: CSARTTGGGYTF
DNA: TGCAGTGCTAGAACGACAGGAGGTGGCTACACCTTC

J: TRBJ1-1
V: TRBV6-2/TRBV6-3
D: NA
size: NA
CDR3: CASSYKGTRTEAFF
DNA: TGTGCCAGCAGTTACAAGGGGACTAGGACTGAAGCTTTCTTT

J: TRBJ1-2
V: TRBV7-2
D: NA
size: NA
CDR3: CASSLDANINYGYTF
DNA: TGTGCCAGCAGCTTAGACGCGAACATCAACTATGGCTACACCTTC

J: TRBJ2-1
V: TRBV29-1
D: NA
size: many
CDR3: CSATVFSYNEQFF
DNA: TGCAGCGCAACAGTTTTCTCCTACAATGAGCAGTTCTTC

J: TRBJ2-3
V: TRBV20-1
D: NA
size: NA
CDR3: CSAREAIGGDTQYF
DNA: TGCAGTGCTAGAGAGGCCATCGGAGGAGATACGCAGTATTTT

J: TRBJ2-1
V: TRBV20-1
D: TRBD2
size: few
CDR3: CSARTLSGGSSYNEQFF
DNA: TGCAGTGCTAGGACTCTAAGCGGGGGAAGCTCCTACAATGAGCAGTTCTTC

J: TRBJ1-2
V: TRBV12-3/TRBV12-4
D: TRBD1
size: NA
CDR3: CASSASQGARGYTF
DNA: TGTGCCAGCAGTGCTAGCCAGGGGGCGAGGGGCTACACCTTC

J: TRBJ1-2
V: TRBV12-3/TRBV12-4
D: TRBD1
size: NA
CDR3: CASSSWTGYGYTF
DNA: TGTGCCAGCAGTTCATGGACAGGCTATGGCTACACCTTC

J: TRBJ1-4
V: TRBV4-2
D: NA
size: NA
CDR3: CAGSPRWPANEKLFF
DNA: TGTGCCGGCAGCCCGCGTTGGCCGGCGAATGAAAAACTGTTTTTT

J: TRBJ1-6
V: TRBV20-1
D: NA
size: NA
CDR3: CSATGQAGTPNSPLHF
DNA: TGCAGTGCGACAGGTCAAGCCGGGACCCCAAATTCACCCCTCCACTTT

J: TRBJ2-5
V: TRBV10-3
D: NA
size: NA
CDR3: CAISLGGVFQETQYF
DNA: TGTGCCATCAGCCTCGGAGGGGTCTTTCAAGAGACCCAGTACTTC

J: TRBJ1-1
V: TRBV29-1
D: TRBD1
size: NA
CDR3: CSVRQGTLNTEAFF
DNA: TGCAGCGTCCGACAGGGAACATTGAACACTGAAGCTTTCTTT

J: TRBJ2-3
V: TRBV10-3
D: TRBD2
size: NA
CDR3: CAIRPRTSGDTDTQYF
DNA: TGTGCCATCAGGCCCCGGACTAGCGGGGACACAGATACGCAGTATTTT

J: TRBJ2-7
V: TRBV20-1
D: TRBD1
size: few
CDR3: CSAEGAILGEQYF
DNA: TGCAGTGCCGAGGGGGCTATCTTGGGCGAGCAGTACTTC

J: TRBJ2-7
V: TRBV7-2
D: NA
size: NA
CDR3: CASSLGMGYEQYF
DNA: TGTGCCAGCAGCTTAGGTATGGGATACGAGCAGTACTTC

J: TRBJ2-3
V: TRBV5-1
D: NA
size: NA
CDR3: CASSPLGVSTDTQYF
DNA: TGCGCCAGCAGCCCGTTGGGGGTTAGCACAGATACGCAGTATTTT

J: TRBJ1-2
V: TRBV29-1
D: TRBD1
size: NA
CDR3: CSVGTAARGYTF
DNA: TGCAGCGTGGGGACAGCTGCTCGAGGCTACACCTTC

J: TRBJ2-5
V: TRBV3-1
D: NA
size: NA
CDR3: CASSQDAGKGETQYF
DNA: TGTGCCAGCAGCCAAGATGCAGGGAAGGGCGAGACCCAGTACTTC

J: TRBJ2-7
V: TRBV20-1
D: NA
size: few
CDR3: CSARDLLPEAYEQYF
DNA: TGCAGTGCTAGAGATCTTCTGCCCGAAGCCTACGAGCAGTACTTC

J: TRBJ2-7
V: TRBV6-2/TRBV6-3
D: NA
size: NA
CDR3: CASSLSQGFSYEQYF
DNA: TGTGCCAGCAGTTTATCACAGGGTTTCAGCTACGAGCAGTACTTC

J: TRBJ1-6
V: TRBV12-3/TRBV12-4
D: NA
size: NA
CDR3: CASSLAAASGNSPLHF
DNA: TGTGCCAGCAGTTTAGCTGCGGCCTCAGGAAATTCACCCCTCCACTTT

J: TRBJ2-7
V: TRBV5-6
D: TRBD1
size: NA
CDR3: CASSLGTGGFDEQYF
DNA: TGTGCCAGCAGCTTAGGAACAGGGGGTTTCGACGAGCAGTACTTC

J: TRBJ2-3
V: TRBV20-1
D: TRBD1
size: NA
CDR3: CSATRGQGSSTDTQYF
DNA: TGCAGTGCTACGCGAGGACAGGGTTCGAGCACAGATACGCAGTATTTT

J: TRBJ2-7
V: TRBV29-1
D: NA
size: many
CDR3: CSVEEGSYEQYF
DNA: TGCAGCGTTGAAGAGGGTAGCTACGAGCAGTACTTC

J: TRBJ2-5
V: TRBV7-3
D: NA
size: NA
CDR3: CASSPVASRETQYF
DNA: TGTGCCAGCAGCCCTGTGGCTAGCAGAGAGACCCAGTACTTC

J: TRBJ2-3
V: TRBV7-2
D: NA
size: NA
CDR3: CASGPFRVSDTQYF
DNA: TGTGCCAGCGGCCCCTTCCGGGTTTCAGATACGCAGTATTTT

J: TRBJ2-1
V: TRBV7-3
D: TRBD2
size: NA
CDR3: CASSTRTPVGGRAQNEQFF
DNA: TGTGCCAGCAGCACCCGGACACCCGTCGGCGGGAGGGCCCAGAATGAGCAGTTCTTC

J: TRBJ2-7
V: TRBV27
D: TRBD2
size: NA
CDR3: CASSLSGRALPYEQYF
DNA: TGTGCCAGCAGTTTATCGGGGAGGGCGCTGCCCTACGAGCAGTACTTC

J: TRBJ2-7
V: TRBV27
D: TRBD1
size: once
CDR3: CASKVGGRGREQYF
DNA: TGTGCCAGCAAAGTAGGGGGAAGGGGGCGCGAGCAGTACTTC

J: TRBJ1-1
V: TRBV7-2
D: NA
size: once
CDR3: CASSLQAQNTEAFF
DNA: TGTGCCAGCAGCTTACAGGCACAAAACACTGAAGCTTTCTTT

J: TRBJ2-1
V: TRBV7-2
D: NA
size: NA
CDR3: CASSLNREEQFF
DNA: TGTGCCAGCAGTTTAAACCGGGAAGAGCAGTTCTTC